The T cell receptor (beta chain) described here comes from a study of T-cell memory formation after mild COVID-19. Study results and caveats: Memory cells collected pre-infection included some clones that later responded, suggesting cross-reactive memory joined. Clones which contracted sat mainly in CM and EM if CD4+, and in EMRA if CD8+.

This clonotype appeared a few times. What it binds is not known. Via MiXCR, TCRdb re-called the 5' RACE reads, giving one row per CDR3 protein. The sample lists under 250,000 distinct CDR3 sequences, 15% occurring once. Germline CDR1 SGHRS, CDR2 YFSETQ. The CDR3 spans 14 residues. The V end lost 1 base, the J end lost 3 bases, and 10 bases lay between the germline ends. The rearrangement links TRBV5-1 to TRBJ1-1; D is unclear. The sample taken for sequencing was PBMCs or a T cell subset sorted from them (not recorded which). This receptor was identified in an adult woman who had mild COVID-19 (a few samples of this study predate the infection). Cell type and time point are not known. The CDR3 region is CASSLMTTHTEAFF. The CDR3 bases are TGCGCCAGCAGCTTGATGACAACACACACTGAAGCTTTCTTT.